This TCR beta chain was captured in a study of T cell responses to AZD1222 COVID-19 vaccine. General study results and limits: Donors were chiefly white British, with a greater number of females, and clonal diversity was perhaps underestimated.

The sample holds one count of this clone. Its target is not known. Assay used: immunoSEQ multiplex PCR; TCRdb lists only in-frame clones, some missing. The table has 95,000 to 150,000 clones, roughly 85% seen once; the top ten hold 4.4%. Looked up from germline, CDR1 is LGHNA and CDR2 is YSLEER. V was clipped by 0 bases and J by 0 bases, with 12 bases between them. The CDR3 is made up of 17 amino acids. The V call is TRBV4-3, the J call TRBJ1-3; no reliable D call. The TCR originated in an adult who received the AZD1222 COVID-19 vaccine. The sequencing here drew on peripheral blood, taken 28 days after the second AZD1222 dose. The chain's CDR3 is CASSQEAVGSSGNTIYF. The DNA of the CDR3 is TGCGCCAGCAGCCAAGAGGCAGTCGGGTCCTCTGGAAACACCATATATTTT.